This T cell receptor (beta chain) is drawn from a study of regulatory T cells in long-lasting Graves disease. Study observations and caveats: Patients with persistent disease shared 2,741 public clonotypes, outpacing the roughly 870 shared by new patients.

With iRepertoire HTBI primers and Arm-PCR of CDR3 regions, TCR beta libraries were built. TCRdb fed the multiplex PCR reads into MiXCR, producing one record per CDR3 protein. Among almost 450,000 distinct CDR3 sequences, about a sixth were seen once, and the ten largest hold roughly 10%. Many counts were recorded for this clonotype. Its cognate antigen is unknown. CDR1 is MDHEN and CDR2 is SYDVKM in the germline V gene. The CDR3 extends over 10 amino acids. The ends were cut back, 5 bases at V and 10 bases at J, with 6 bases in the middle. Time point of the sample: newly diagnosed GD, antithyroid drugs for less than 3 months. The TCR library was made from RNA extracted from PBMCs. Peripheral blood, at nine milliliters, went into EDTA tubes. The sample was also reused in another study, on T cells in Graves' hyperthyroidism and ophthalmopathy.

The clonotype comes from a young woman with Graves disease. The V and J genes are TRBV28 and TRBJ2-1, with D perhaps TRBD2 (6 bases). The sequenced sample was peripheral blood mononuclear cells (PBMCs), obtained at new diagnosis, from a patient treated with antithyroid drugs. The CDR3 bases are TGTGCCAGCAGTCGGGAGGAGCAGTTCTTC. Translation gives CASSREEQFF. The variable domain in full, completed from reference TRBV28 and TRBJ2-1, reads DVKVTQSSRYLVKRTGEKVFLECVQDMDHENMFWYRQDPGLGLRLIYFSYDVKMKEKGDIPEGYSVSREKKERFSLILESASTNQTSMYLCASSREEQFFGPGTRLTVL.